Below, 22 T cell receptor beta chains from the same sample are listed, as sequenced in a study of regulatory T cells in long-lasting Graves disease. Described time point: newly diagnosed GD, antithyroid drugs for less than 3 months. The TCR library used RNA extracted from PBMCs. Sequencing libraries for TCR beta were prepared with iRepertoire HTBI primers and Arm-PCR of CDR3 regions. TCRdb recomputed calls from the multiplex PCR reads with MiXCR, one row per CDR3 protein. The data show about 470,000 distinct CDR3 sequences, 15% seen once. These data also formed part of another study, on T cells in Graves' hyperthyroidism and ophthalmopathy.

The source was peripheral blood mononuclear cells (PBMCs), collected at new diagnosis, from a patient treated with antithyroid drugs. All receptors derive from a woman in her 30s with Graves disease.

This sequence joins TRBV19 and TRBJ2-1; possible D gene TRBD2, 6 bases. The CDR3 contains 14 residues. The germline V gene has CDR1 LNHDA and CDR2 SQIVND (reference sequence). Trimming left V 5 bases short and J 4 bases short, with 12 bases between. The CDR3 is CASSWDGSYNEQFF. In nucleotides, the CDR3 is TGTGCCAGTAGTTGGGACGGGAGTTACAATGAGCAGTTCTTC.

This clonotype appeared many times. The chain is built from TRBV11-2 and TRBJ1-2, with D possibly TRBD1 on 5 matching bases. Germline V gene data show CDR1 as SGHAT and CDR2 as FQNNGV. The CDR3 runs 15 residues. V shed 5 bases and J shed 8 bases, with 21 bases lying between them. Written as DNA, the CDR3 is TGTGCCAGCAGCGATGTAAGGGTGGGACGCATGGGCTACACCTTC. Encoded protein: CASSDVRVGRMGYTF.

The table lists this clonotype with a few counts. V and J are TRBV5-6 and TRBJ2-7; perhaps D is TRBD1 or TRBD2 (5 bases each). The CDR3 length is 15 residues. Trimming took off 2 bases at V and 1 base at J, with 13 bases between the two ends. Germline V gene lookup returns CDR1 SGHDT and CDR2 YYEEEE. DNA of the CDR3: TGTGCCAGCAGCTTACGGGGCGAGCTATCCTACGAGCAGTACTTC. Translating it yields CASSLRGELSYEQYF.

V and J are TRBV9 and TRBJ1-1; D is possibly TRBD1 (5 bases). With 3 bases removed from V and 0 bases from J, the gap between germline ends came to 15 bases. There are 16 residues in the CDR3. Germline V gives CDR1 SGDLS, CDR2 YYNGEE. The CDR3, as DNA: TGTGCCAGCAGCGATCAGCGGGGGTTGTTGAACACTGAAGCTTTCTTT. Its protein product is CASSDQRGLLNTEAFF.

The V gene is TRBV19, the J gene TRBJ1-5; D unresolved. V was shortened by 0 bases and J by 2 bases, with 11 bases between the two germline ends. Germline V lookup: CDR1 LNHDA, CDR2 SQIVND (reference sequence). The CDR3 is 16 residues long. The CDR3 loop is CASSIETAPRNQPQHF. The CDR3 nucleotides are TGTGCCAGTAGTATAGAAACGGCGCCGCGCAATCAGCCCCAGCATTTT.

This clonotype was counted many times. CDR3 nucleotides: TGCAGTACCCAGAGAACCTACGAGCAGTACTTC. Translation gives CSTQRTYEQYF. V is TRBV20-1 and J is TRBJ2-7; D gene uncertain. Trimming cost V 8 bases and J 2 bases, with 10 bases left between them. Germline V CDR1 and CDR2: DFQATT, SNEGSKA (reference sequence). This CDR3 region has 11 residues.

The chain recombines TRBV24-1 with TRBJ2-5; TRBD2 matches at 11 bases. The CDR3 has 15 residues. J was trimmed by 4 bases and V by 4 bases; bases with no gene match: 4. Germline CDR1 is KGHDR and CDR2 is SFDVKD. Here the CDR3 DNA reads TGTGCCACCAGTGACCCCCTAGCGGGAGGAGAGACCCAGTACTTC. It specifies CATSDPLAGGETQYF.

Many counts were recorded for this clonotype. The CDR3 coding sequence is TGTGCCAGCAGTTTAGTTGGCCTTCAGTACTTC. It specifies CASSLVGLQYF. This chain joins TRBV12-3 or TRBV12-4 and TRBJ2-4; D gene unclear. The CDR3 has 11 amino acids. The ends were cut back, 1 base at V and 11 bases at J, with 6 bases in the middle.

DNA of the CDR3: TGTGCCACCAGTGATTTCTCAGGGGCAGGGCGGGAGACCCAGTACTTC. Its protein is CATSDFSGAGRETQYF. V usage is TRBV24-1 and J usage is TRBJ2-5; D is perhaps TRBD1 (6 bases). This CDR3 spans 16 amino acids. Trimming took off 1 base at V and 5 bases at J, with 16 bases between the two ends. Germline CDR1 and CDR2: KGHDR and SFDVKD.

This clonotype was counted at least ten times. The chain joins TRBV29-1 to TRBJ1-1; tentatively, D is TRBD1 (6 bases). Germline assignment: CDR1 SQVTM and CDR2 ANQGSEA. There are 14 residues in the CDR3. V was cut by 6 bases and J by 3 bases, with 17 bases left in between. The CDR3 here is CSVENTGSYTEAFF. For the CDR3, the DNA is TGCAGCGTGGAAAATACAGGGAGTTACACTGAAGCTTTCTTT.

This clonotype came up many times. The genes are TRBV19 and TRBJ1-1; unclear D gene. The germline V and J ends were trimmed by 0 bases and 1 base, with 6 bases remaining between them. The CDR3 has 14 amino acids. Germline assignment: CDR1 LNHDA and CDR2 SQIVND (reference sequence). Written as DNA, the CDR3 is TGTGCCAGTAGTATAGATCCCCGGAACACTGAAGCTTTCTTT. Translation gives CASSIDPRNTEAFF.

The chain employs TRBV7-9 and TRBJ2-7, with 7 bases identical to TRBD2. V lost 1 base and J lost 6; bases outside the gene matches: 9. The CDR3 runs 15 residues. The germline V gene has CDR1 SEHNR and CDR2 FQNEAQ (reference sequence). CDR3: CASSLGWGRDSEQYF. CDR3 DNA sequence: TGTGCCAGCAGCTTAGGGTGGGGGAGGGACTCCGAGCAGTACTTC.

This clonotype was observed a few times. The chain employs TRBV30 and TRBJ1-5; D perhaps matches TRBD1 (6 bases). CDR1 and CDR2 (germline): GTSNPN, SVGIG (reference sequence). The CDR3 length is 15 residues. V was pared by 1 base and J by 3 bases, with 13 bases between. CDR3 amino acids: CAWSAGGEYNQPQHF. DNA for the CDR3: TGTGCCTGGAGTGCTGGGGGCGAATACAATCAGCCCCAGCATTTT.

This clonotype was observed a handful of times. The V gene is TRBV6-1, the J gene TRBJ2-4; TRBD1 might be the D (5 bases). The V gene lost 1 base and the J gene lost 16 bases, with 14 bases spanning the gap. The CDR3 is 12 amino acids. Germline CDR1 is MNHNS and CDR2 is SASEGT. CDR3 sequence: CASSEGDSMQYF. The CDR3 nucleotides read TGTGCCAGCAGTGAAGGCGACAGTATGCAATACTTC.

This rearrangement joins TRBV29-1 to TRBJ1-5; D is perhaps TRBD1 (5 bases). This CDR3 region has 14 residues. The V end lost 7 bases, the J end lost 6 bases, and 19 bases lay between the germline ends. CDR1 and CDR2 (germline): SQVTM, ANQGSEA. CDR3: CSALDGGAGQPQHF. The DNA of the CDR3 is TGCAGCGCCCTGGACGGAGGGGCCGGTCAGCCCCAGCATTTT.

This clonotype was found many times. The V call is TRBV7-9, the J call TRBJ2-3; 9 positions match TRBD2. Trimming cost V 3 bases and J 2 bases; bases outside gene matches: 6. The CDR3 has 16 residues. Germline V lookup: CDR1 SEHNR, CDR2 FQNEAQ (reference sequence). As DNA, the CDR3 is TGTGCCAGCAGCTTGGGACTAGCCACTTTCACAGATACGCAGTATTTT. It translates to CASSLGLATFTDTQYF.

CDR3 DNA sequence: TGCGCCAGCAGCTTGAAACAAGGGTCATTGACCGGGGAGCTGTTTTTT. This translates into CASSLKQGSLTGELFF. V gene TRBV5-1 combines with J gene TRBJ2-2; the D is unclear. This CDR3 region has 16 residues. The V gene's germline CDR1 is SGHRS and CDR2 YFSETQ. V lost 1 base, J lost 5 bases, and 15 bases lay in between.

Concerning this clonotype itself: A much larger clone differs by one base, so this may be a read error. CDR3 protein: CASSVMAGGPGEQFF. The CDR3 nucleotides read TGTGCCAGCAGTGTAATGGCGGGAGGGCCTGGCGAGCAGTTCTTC. V and J are TRBV6-1 and TRBJ2-1; TRBD2 matches 9 bases. The CDR3 sequence is 15 residues long. Trimming took 4 bases from V and 10 from J; bases not matched to a gene: 11. In germline, CDR1 is MNHNS, CDR2 SASEGT.

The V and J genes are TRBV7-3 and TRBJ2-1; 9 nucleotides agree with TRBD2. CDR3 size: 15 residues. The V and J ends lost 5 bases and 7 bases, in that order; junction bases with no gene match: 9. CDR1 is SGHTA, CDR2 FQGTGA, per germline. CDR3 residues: CASSASLAGLNEQFF. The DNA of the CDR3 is TGTGCCAGCAGCGCTTCACTAGCGGGCTTGAATGAGCAGTTCTTC. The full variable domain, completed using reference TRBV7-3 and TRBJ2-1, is GAGVSQTPSNKVTEKGKYVELRCDPISGHTALYWYRQSLGQGPEFLIYFQGTGAADDSGLPNDRFFAVRPEGSVSTLKIQRTERGDSAVYLCASSASLAGLNEQFFGPGTRLTVL.

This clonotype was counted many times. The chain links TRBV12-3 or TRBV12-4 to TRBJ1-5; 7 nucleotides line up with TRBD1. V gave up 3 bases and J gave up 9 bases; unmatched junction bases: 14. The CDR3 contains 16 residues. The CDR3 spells CASSLGGGRPGGPQHF. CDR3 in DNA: TGTGCCAGCAGTTTGGGAGGGGGCCGCCCAGGAGGGCCCCAGCATTTT.

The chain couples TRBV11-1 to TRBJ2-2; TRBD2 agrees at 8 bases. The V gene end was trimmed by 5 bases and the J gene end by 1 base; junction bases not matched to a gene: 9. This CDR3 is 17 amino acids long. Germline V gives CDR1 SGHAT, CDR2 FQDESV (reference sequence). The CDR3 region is CASSPPLGGENTGELFF. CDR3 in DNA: TGTGCCAGCAGCCCGCCCCTCGGGGGGGAGAACACCGGGGAGCTGTTTTTT.

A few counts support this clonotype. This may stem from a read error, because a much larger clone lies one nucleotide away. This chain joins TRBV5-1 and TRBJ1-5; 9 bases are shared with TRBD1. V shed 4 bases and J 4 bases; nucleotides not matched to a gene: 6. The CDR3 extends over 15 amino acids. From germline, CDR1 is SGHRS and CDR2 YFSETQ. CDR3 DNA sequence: TGCGCCAGCAGCCTCCGGACAGGGGAAAATCAGCCCCAGCATTTT. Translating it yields CASSLRTGENQPQHF.